This passage covers 31 T cell receptor beta chains from one sample sequenced in a study of ipilimumab plus nivolumab after autologous stem cell transplantation. The method was immunoSEQ multiplex PCR; TCRdb's version includes in-frame clones alone and lacks a portion of them. The sample contains 11,000 or so clones, around 75% of which appear only once. Sequenced material: PBMCs, taken in a trial of ipilimumab plus nivolumab as post-transplant consolidation. The receptor set was obtained from a male donor with multiple myeloma.

V is TRBV11-2 and J is TRBJ2-6; a weak D match, TRBD1 (6 bases). The length of the CDR3 is 15 residues. V was pared by 4 bases and J by 4 bases, with 11 bases between. Germline CDR1 and CDR2: SGHAT and FQNNGV. In DNA form, the CDR3 reads TGTGCCAGCAGCTACCAGGGGTCCGGGGCCAACGTCCTGACTTTC. Translated, it gives CASSYQGSGANVLTF.

The CDR3 spells CASSPLDRGRGDEQYF. In DNA, the CDR3 is TGCGCCAGCAGCCCATTAGACAGGGGGCGAGGCGACGAGCAGTACTTC. The chain carries TRBV4-1 and TRBJ2-7; 10 bases match TRBD1. CDR1 and CDR2 (germline): MGHRA, YSYEKL. With 4 bases clipped from V and 5 bases from J, the junction kept 11 bases outside the gene matches. The CDR3 contains 16 residues.

V and J are TRBV27 and TRBJ2-1; TRBD1 matches 10 bases. The CDR3 runs to 14 residues. Germline trimming cut 5 bases from V and 4 bases from J; bases unmatched to any gene: 2. Looked up from germline, CDR1 is MNHEY and CDR2 is SMNVEV (reference sequence). CDR3 region: CASSPGQGYNEQFF. The CDR3 DNA reads TGTGCCAGCAGTCCGGGACAGGGGTACAATGAGCAGTTCTTC.

The chain recombines TRBV4-1 with TRBJ1-2; 9 bases agree with TRBD1. Germline CDR1 MGHRA, CDR2 YSYEKL. V was pared by 5 bases and J by 0 bases, with 4 bases of the junction left unmatched. The CDR3 runs 15 residues. Here the CDR3 DNA reads TGCGCCAGCAGCGAATGGGACAGGGCTAACTATGGCTACACCTTC. Encoded protein: CASSEWDRANYGYTF.

There are a few counts of this clone. The V call is TRBV7-2, the J call TRBJ2-5; weak D call: TRBD2 (5 bases). Germline V gives CDR1 SGHTA, CDR2 FQGNSA. The CDR3 is 13 residues long. With 2 bases removed from V and 2 bases from J, the gap between germline ends came to 6 bases. DNA of the CDR3: TGTGCCAGCAGCTTAAGACTACAAGAGACCCAGTACTTC. Its translation is CASSLRLQETQYF.

This clone was recorded a few times. The CDR3, as DNA: TGTGCCAGCGAATTGACGGATGAGCAGTTCTTC. This translates into CASELTDEQFF. The chain has TRBV7-2 and TRBJ2-1; no clear D gene. Germline V gene lookup returns CDR1 SGHTA and CDR2 FQGNSA. The V gene lost 8 bases and the J gene lost 8 bases, with 10 bases spanning the gap. The CDR3 runs to 11 residues.

The chain employs TRBV11-3 and TRBJ1-4; 8 bases match TRBD1. The V gene end was trimmed by 1 base and the J gene end by 5 bases; junction bases not matched to a gene: 6. The CDR3 spans 16 residues. From germline, CDR1 is SGHNT and CDR2 YENEEA. The CDR3 region is CASSLAEDRDNEKLFF. Here the CDR3 DNA reads TGTGCCAGCAGCTTAGCCGAGGACAGGGACAATGAAAAACTGTTTTTT.

The V call is TRBV18, the J call TRBJ2-7; maybe TRBD1 (5 bases). Trimming removed 2 bases at V and 6 bases at J, with 14 bases between. There are 14 residues in the CDR3. Germline V gene data show CDR1 as KGHSH and CDR2 as LQKENI. As DNA, the CDR3 is TGTGCCAGCTCACCAAAGACAGACCCTCGCGAGCAGTACTTC. Protein product: CASSPKTDPREQYF.

The chain links TRBV6-5 to TRBJ1-2; no clear D gene. Deletions cut 6 bases from V and 8 bases from J, with 16 bases between. The CDR3 loop spans 13 amino acids. From germline, CDR1 is MNHEY and CDR2 SVGAGI. The CDR3 DNA reads TGTGCCAGCAGCGACAAAGGTTTCGAGGGCTACACCTTC. Translated, it gives CASSDKGFEGYTF.

The DNA for the CDR3 is TGCGCCAGCAGCCTAGGTGGCCGACTTCAGAACACTGAAGCTTTCTTT. It yields the protein CASSLGGRLQNTEAFF. V and J are TRBV5-1 and TRBJ1-1; D is ambiguous. The ends were cut back, 4 bases at V and 1 base at J, with 17 bases in the middle. The CDR3 extends over 16 amino acids. In germline, CDR1 is SGHRS, CDR2 YFSETQ.

This clone was observed a single time. The chain couples TRBV11-2 to TRBJ1-4; D unclear. The V gene lost 2 bases and the J gene lost 2 bases, with 12 bases spanning the gap. Germline CDR1 and CDR2: SGHAT and FQNNGV. This CDR3 spans 16 amino acids. CDR3 coding DNA: TGTGCCAGCAGCTTATTCCCCGAGGACACTAATGAAAAACTGTTTTTT. Translation: CASSLFPEDTNEKLFF.

This clone occurred once. This chain connects TRBV6-1 to TRBJ2-3; either TRBD1 or TRBD2 may supply D (6 bases each). V was trimmed by 7 bases and J by 5 bases, leaving 13 bases between them. Per the germline V gene, CDR1 is MNHNS and CDR2 is SASEGT. The CDR3 is 13 amino acids. CDR3 loop: CASTEGGRDTQYF. CDR3 DNA: TGTGCCAGCACCGAGGGGGGCCGAGATACGCAGTATTTT.

This clone was counted a single time. This chain links TRBV19 with TRBJ2-1; TRBD1 is a possible D gene (5 bases). The CDR3 runs 12 residues. The germline V and J ends were trimmed by 4 bases and 8 bases, with 9 bases remaining between them. Germline V gives CDR1 LNHDA, CDR2 SQIVND (reference sequence). CDR3: CASSTGWDEQFF. In DNA, the CDR3 is TGTGCCAGTAGTACAGGGTGGGATGAGCAGTTCTTC.

The chain is built from TRBV6-5 and TRBJ1-2, with 9 bases identical to TRBD1. V gave up 6 bases and J gave up 6 bases; unmatched junction bases: 5. CDR1 is MNHEY and CDR2 is SVGAGI in the germline V gene. The CDR3 runs to 13 residues. DNA for the CDR3: TGTGCCAGCAGCTCGACAGGGGGGCATGGCTACACCTTC. This translates into CASSSTGGHGYTF.

In this sample, this clone turned up a few times. CDR3 coding DNA: TGTGCTAGTGGTTCCAGTTGGGAGCTGTTTTTT. This gives the protein CASGSSWELFF. The chain recombines TRBV12-5 with TRBJ2-2; D gene uncertain. With 4 bases removed from V and 9 bases from J, the gap between germline ends came to 6 bases. The CDR3 totals 11 residues. Germline V gives CDR1 LGHNT, CDR2 FRNRAP. Full variable domain (missing parts from reference TRBV12-5 and TRBJ2-2): DARVTQTPRHKVTEMGQEVTMRCQPILGHNTVFWYRQTMMQGLELLAYFRNRAPLDDSGMPKDRFSAEMPDATLATLKIQPSEPRDSAVYFCASGSSWELFFGEGSRLTVL.

The chain joins TRBV5-1 to TRBJ1-5, with D possibly TRBD1 on 5 matching bases. The CDR3 contains 14 residues. Germline values: CDR1 SGHRS, CDR2 YFSETQ. V shed 0 bases and J shed 7 bases, with 11 bases lying between them. The CDR3 DNA sequence: TGCGCCAGCAGCTTGGCCGGGACGGGACAGCCCCAGCATTTT. As protein: CASSLAGTGQPQHF.

The chain recombines TRBV7-2 with TRBJ2-2, with 9 positions matching TRBD2. The CDR3 spans 19 residues. The J segment lost 3 bases and the V segment lost 6 bases, leaving 17 bases of the junction unmatched. Germline V gene sequence: CDR1 SGHTA, CDR2 FQGNSA. CDR3 DNA: TGTGCCAGCAGTGACCCCCCCGCGGGGGGGCCCTGGGACACCGGGGAGCTGTTTTTT. It translates to CASSDPPAGGPWDTGELFF.

J is TRBJ1-6 and V is TRBV5-1; unclear D gene. Per the germline V gene, CDR1 is SGHRS and CDR2 is YFSETQ. The CDR3 length is 15 residues. Trimming shortened V by 1 base and J by 7 bases, and 12 bases separated the two germline ends. CDR3 coding DNA: TGCGCCAGCAGCTTGCTCCAGGCATACAATTCACCCCTCCACTTT. Residues: CASSLLQAYNSPLHF.

This clone was observed a few times. V gene TRBV29-1 combines with J gene TRBJ1-1; TRBD1 matches at 9 bases. Trimming took 4 bases from V and 3 from J; bases not matched to a gene: 15. The length of the CDR3 is 17 residues. Germline loops: CDR1 SQVTM, CDR2 ANQGSEA. The CDR3 region has the DNA TGCAGCGTTGGAGTGAGGGGACAGGGTGAAATGGACACTGAAGCTTTCTTT. This codes for CSVGVRGQGEMDTEAFF.

The chain combines TRBV11-2 with TRBJ1-3; 7 nucleotides align to TRBD1. The length of the CDR3 is 14 residues. V shed 5 bases and J 0 bases; nucleotides not matched to a gene: 1. Germline V lookup: CDR1 SGHAT, CDR2 FQNNGV. The DNA for the CDR3 is TGTGCCAGCAGCCGACAGGGCTCTGGAAACACCATATATTTT. Its protein is CASSRQGSGNTIYF.

The chain recombines TRBV18 with TRBJ2-3; no clear D gene. Deletions cut 3 bases from V and 2 bases from J, with 6 bases between. The CDR3 is 13 residues long. The germline V gene encodes CDR1 KGHSH and CDR2 LQKENI. The CDR3 DNA follows: TGTGCCAGCTCACCGTCTAACACAGATACGCAGTATTTT. Amino acid sequence: CASSPSNTDTQYF.

V gene TRBV6-6 combines with J gene TRBJ1-2; D gene unclear. The CDR3 is 15 amino acids. V was cut by 5 bases and J by 4 bases, with 17 bases left in between. CDR1 MNHNY and CDR2 SVGAGI come from the germline V gene (reference sequence). The DNA of the CDR3 is TGTGCCAGCAGTCCACACATCGAGTCAGGCTATGGCTACACCTTC. It encodes CASSPHIESGYGYTF.

CDR3 protein: CASSPDRGLHAFF. The DNA of the CDR3 is TGTGCCAGCAGTCCGGACAGGGGGCTCCATGCTTTCTTT. This chain connects TRBV6-6 to TRBJ1-1, with 11 bases aligning to TRBD1. V was pared by 5 bases and J by 11 bases, with 7 bases of the junction left unmatched. Germline values: CDR1 MNHNY, CDR2 SVGAGI (reference sequence). The CDR3 length is 13 residues.

The CDR3: CASSVDRAYSNQPQHF. CDR3 DNA sequence: TGTGCCAGTAGTGTGGACAGGGCTTATAGCAATCAGCCCCAGCATTTT. The V gene is TRBV19, the J gene TRBJ1-5, with 8 nucleotides matching TRBD1. Germline V gene data show CDR1 as LNHDA and CDR2 as SQIVND (reference sequence). The CDR3 totals 16 residues. V trimming: 5 bases; J trimming: 0 bases; junction bases outside the gene matches: 6.

CDR3 nucleotide sequence: TGTGCCAGCAGCCCCGGACAGGGGATGAACACTGAAGCTTTCTTT. The encoded protein is CASSPGQGMNTEAFF. The chain links TRBV7-8 to TRBJ1-1; TRBD1 aligns across 9 bases. Germline trimming cut 5 bases from V and 0 bases from J; bases unmatched to any gene: 4. Germline values: CDR1 SGHVS, CDR2 FQNEAQ. The CDR3 has 15 amino acids.

The V and J genes are TRBV9 and TRBJ1-1; D uncertain. V lost 0 bases and J 3 bases, leaving 9 bases between the germline ends. CDR3 size: 14 residues. Germline V CDR1 and CDR2: SGDLS, YYNGEE. The CDR3 sequence: CASSVGSKDTEAFF. CDR3 DNA sequence: TGTGCCAGCAGCGTAGGGAGTAAGGACACTGAAGCTTTCTTT.

CDR3 coding DNA: TGTGCCAGCAGTTACGCTAACACTGAAGCTTTCTTT. It translates to CASSYANTEAFF. The V call is TRBV6-5, the J call TRBJ1-1; D is unclear. Trimming shortened V by 2 bases and J by 2 bases, and 3 bases separated the two germline ends. The germline CDR1 and CDR2 sequences are MNHEY and SVGAGI. The CDR3 totals 12 residues.

The chain joins TRBV9 to TRBJ2-5, with no clear D. Judging by the DNA end, TRBJ2-7 fits better; the J call may be wrong. CDR1 and CDR2 from the germline V gene are SGDLS and YYNGEE. The length of the CDR3 is 15 residues. CDR3 in DNA: TGTGCCAGCAGCGTAGGTCAGGCAAGCTACTACGAGCAGTACTTC. Translating gives CASSVGQASYYEQYF.

This clone was found a few times. The rearrangement joins TRBV7-2 to TRBJ1-1, with D possibly TRBD1 on 6 matching bases. The CDR3 is made up of 12 amino acids. Germline CDR1 is SGHTA and CDR2 is FQGNSA. Trimming removed 8 bases from V and 7 bases from J, with 14 bases in between. The CDR3 DNA reads TGTGCCAGCGGGGGCGTAGTCCGTGAAGCTTTCTTT. Translation gives CASGGVVREAFF. Full variable domain (outside the CDR3, taken from reference TRBV7-2 and TRBJ1-1): GAGVSQSPSNKVTEKGKDVELRCDPISGHTALYWYRQSLGQGLEFLIYFQGNSAPDKSGLPSDRFSAERTGGSVSTLTIQRTQQEDSAVYLCASGGVVREAFFGQGTRLTVV.

The chain joins TRBV6-6 to TRBJ2-7; D remains ambiguous. Trimming took 9 bases from V and 6 from J, leaving 12 bases between them. The CDR3 has 11 residues. Looked up from germline, CDR1 is MNHNY and CDR2 is SVGAGI (reference sequence). The CDR3 reads CASSLGVEQYF. For the CDR3, the DNA is TGTGCCAGTTCTTTGGGCGTCGAGCAGTACTTC.

For the CDR3, the DNA is TGCGCCAGCAGTGGAGACAGCGAAACCTACAATGAGCAGTTCTTC. Protein sequence: CASSGDSETYNEQFF. The V call is TRBV10-2, the J call TRBJ2-1, with D tentatively TRBD1 (5 bases). Per germline, CDR1 WSHSY and CDR2 SAAADI. Trimming took 4 bases from V and 2 from J, leaving 12 bases between them. This CDR3 has 15 amino acids.